A selection of T cell receptor beta chains follows, all from one sample in a study of blood T cell repertoires in COVID-19. Data came from immunoSEQ multiplex PCR; TCRdb stores just in-frame clones and leaves some out. This table holds about 82,000 clones, 80% found once. The sample taken for sequencing was peripheral blood. The receptors were sampled from a woman aged 40-49 years with active or convalescent COVID-19. CDR3s include the opening cysteine and the closing phenylalanine or tryptophan. A D gene is named only where the DNA matches it firmly. Not every row has a clone size; where given, it reads once, few, many or a size class.

d_gene	abundance	v_gene	j_gene	CDR3nt	CDR3aa
TRBD2	.	TRBV5-1	TRBJ2-1	TGCGCCAGCAGCCGAATTCCTCAAAGCGGGAGTGGAAGCTCCTACAATGAGCAGTTCTTC	CASSRIPQSGSGSSYNEQFF
.	.	TRBV27	TRBJ1-6	TGTGCCAGCAGCCGCCAGGGGAGTAATTCACCCCTCCACTTT	CASSRQGSNSPLHF
TRBD1	.	TRBV4-2	TRBJ2-2	TGTGCCAGCAGCCAAGGACAGGGGTATTCGGGGGAGCTGTTTTTT	CASSQGQGYSGELFF
TRBD1	.	TRBV24-1	TRBJ1-5	TGTGCCACCAGTGATCTGTACACGGGACAGCTCAATCAGCCCCAGCATTTT	CATSDLYTGQLNQPQHF
.	.	TRBV7-9	TRBJ2-1	TGTGCCAGAACCACTTACAATGAGCAGTTCTTC	CARTTYNEQFF
TRBD1	.	TRBV9	TRBJ1-4	TGTGCCAGCGGGACAGGGGACTCTAATGAAAAACTGTTTTTT	CASGTGDSNEKLFF
TRBD1	.	TRBV10-3	TRBJ1-6	TGTGCCATCAGCCCGACAGGGGCTAATTCACCCCTCCACTTT	CAISPTGANSPLHF
TRBD2	.	TRBV5-4	TRBJ2-7	TGTGCCAGCAGCGGAGCGGGAGGGCCTGACGAGCAGTACTTC	CASSGAGGPDEQYF
TRBD1	once	TRBV10-3	TRBJ2-7	TGTGCCATCGGCGACAGGGCTCCCTACGAGCAGTACTTC	CAIGDRAPYEQYF
.	.	TRBV18	TRBJ2-3	TGTGCCAGCTCTCCCAGCGGGTCCACCCGCACAGATACGCAGTATTTT	CASSPSGSTRTDTQYF
TRBD1	once	TRBV6-4	TRBJ2-1	TGTGCCAGCAGTGACCGGATCCTTATTCCGGGACAGGGTCTTTACAATGAGCAGTTCTTC	CASSDRILIPGQGLYNEQFF
.	.	TRBV28	TRBJ1-1	TGTGCCAGCAGTTTAGGTTCGGGGGTCGGCACTGAAGCTTTCTTT	CASSLGSGVGTEAFF
TRBD1	.	TRBV7-2	TRBJ1-1	TGTGCCAGCAGCTTAGCGGGACAGGGGGTTAACACTGAAGCTTTCTTT	CASSLAGQGVNTEAFF
TRBD2	.	TRBV6-2/TRBV6-3	TRBJ2-1	TGTGCCAGCAGTTACGTAAGGGGACTAGCAGGCTACAATGAGCAGTTCTTC	CASSYVRGLAGYNEQFF
TRBD2	.	TRBV10-2	TRBJ2-7	TGCGCCAGCAGTGGACTAGCGGGAGCCTACGAGCAGTACTTC	CASSGLAGAYEQYF
TRBD2	few	TRBV9	TRBJ2-5	TGTGCCAGCAGCCTAGCGGGGGGACCGGAGACCCAGTACTTC	CASSLAGGPETQYF